These T cell receptor beta chains were read from a single sample in a study of shared clonotypes between healthy human individuals. The assay was immunoSEQ multiplex PCR, and TCRdb's table has in-frame clones only and misses some. The sample shows around 2,000,000 clones, about 95% of them seen only once. Specimen: naive CD8+ T cells sorted from blood. The receptors were sampled from a man aged 18 to 29 in good health. CDR3s include the opening cysteine and the closing phenylalanine or tryptophan. The order of the fields is D gene, J gene, clone size, V gene, CDR3 protein, CDR3 DNA. A D gene is named only where the DNA matches it firmly. The size of a clone is reported for some rows only, either as once, few or many, or as a class for expanded clones.

. TRBJ1-5 . TRBV28 CASSSRGSDQPQHF TGTGCCAGCAGTTCCAGGGGTTCTGATCAGCCCCAGCATTTT
TRBD2 TRBJ2-3 . TRBV11-3 CASSWELAGGDTDTQYF TGTGCCAGCAGCTGGGAACTAGCGGGAGGTGATACAGATACGCAGTATTTT
TRBD1 TRBJ2-7 . TRBV29-1 CSVRTGESYEQYF TGCAGCGTCAGGACAGGGGAATCCTACGAGCAGTACTTC
TRBD1 TRBJ2-7 . TRBV4-1 CASSQTGVLGFSYEQYF TGCGCCAGCAGCCAGACAGGGGTCTTGGGGTTTTCCTACGAGCAGTACTTC
. TRBJ1-1 once TRBV27 CASSLEIYTEAFF TGTGCCAGCAGTTTAGAAATCTACACTGAAGCTTTCTTT
. TRBJ1-4 . TRBV4-3 CASSQVEGELFF TGCGCCAGCAGCCAAGTGGAAGGGGAACTGTTTTTT
. TRBJ2-1 . TRBV6-1 CASSVPNANEQFF TGTGCCAGCAGTGTCCCCAACGCGAATGAGCAGTTCTTC
. TRBJ1-6 . TRBV4-1 CASSQSSGSPLHF TGCGCCAGCAGCCAGTCCTCAGGTTCACCCCTCCACTTT
. TRBJ1-3 . TRBV27 CASSQTGAGNTIYF TGTGCCAGCAGTCAGACGGGAGCTGGAAACACCATATATTTT
. TRBJ2-2 . TRBV9 CASSALGGRGNTGELFF TGTGCCAGCAGCGCCCTTGGGGGCAGGGGGAACACCGGGGAGCTGTTTTTT
. TRBJ1-2 . TRBV4-1 CASSQDRRDYGYTF TGCGCCAGCAGCCAAGATCGGAGGGACTATGGCTACACCTTC
TRBD1 TRBJ1-5 . TRBV19 CASSEDRDANQPQHF TGTGCCAGTAGCGAGGACAGGGACGCTAATCAGCCCCAGCATTTT
. TRBJ2-1 . TRBV9 CASSVDLGYDEQFF TGTGCCAGCAGCGTAGACTTAGGATATGATGAGCAGTTCTTC
. TRBJ2-5 . TRBV11-2 CASSLLPSWETQYF TGTGCCAGCAGCTTATTACCGAGTTGGGAGACCCAGTACTTC
TRBD1 TRBJ2-7 . TRBV6-5 CASSYGQGASYEQYF TGTGCCAGCAGTTACGGGCAGGGGGCTAGCTACGAGCAGTACTTC
. TRBJ1-1 . TRBV9 CASSVVTTWDTEAFF TGTGCCAGCAGCGTAGTCACCACCTGGGACACTGAAGCTTTCTTT
. TRBJ2-7 . TRBV6-1 CASSLLPWGHEQYF TGTGCCAGCAGTCTTCTCCCATGGGGACACGAGCAGTACTTC
TRBD2 TRBJ2-1 . TRBV6-1 CASRTSGGVWNEQFF TGTGCCAGCCGGACTAGCGGGGGGGTATGGAATGAGCAGTTCTTC
TRBD1 TRBJ2-3 . TRBV5-1 CASSLAGQGGTDTQYF TGCGCCAGCAGCTTAGCCGGACAGGGGGGCACAGATACGCAGTATTTT
TRBD1 TRBJ1-3 . TRBV18 CASSPPGTEGLGNTIYF TGTGCCAGCTCCCCTCCCGGGACAGAGGGTCTCGGAAACACCATATATTTT
. TRBJ2-7 . TRBV6-6 CASSPWTESSYEQYF TGTGCCAGCAGTCCTTGGACGGAAAGCTCCTACGAGCAGTACTTC
. TRBJ2-7 . TRBV7-6 CASSLNPRGDEQYF TGTGCCAGCAGCTTAAATCCGAGGGGGGACGAGCAGTACTTC
. TRBJ1-1 . TRBV5-1 CASSLEQGSNEAFF TGCGCCAGCAGCTTGGAACAGGGTAGCAATGAAGCTTTCTTT
. TRBJ2-1 . TRBV27 CASSLAGPYNEQFF TGTGCCAGCAGTTTAGCGGGACCCTACAATGAGCAGTTCTTC
. TRBJ2-1 . TRBV10-1 CASSERPGSGNEQFF TGCGCCAGCAGTGAGAGGCCAGGGAGCGGCAATGAGCAGTTCTTC
. TRBJ1-4 few TRBV30 CAWSEGGTTNEKLFF TGTGCCTGGAGTGAAGGGGGTACAACTAATGAAAAACTGTTTTTT
. TRBJ2-7 . TRBV7-9 CASSLPPEGMGYEQYF TGTGCCAGCAGCTTACCCCCCGAGGGAATGGGGTACGAGCAGTACTTC
TRBD2 TRBJ2-3 . TRBV4-1 CASGLAATDTQYF TGCGCCAGCGGACTAGCGGCCACAGATACGCAGTATTTT
TRBD2 TRBJ2-1 . TRBV5-4 CASSLGREGRGNEQFF TGTGCCAGCAGCTTGGGGCGGGAGGGCCGGGGCAATGAGCAGTTCTTC
. TRBJ1-2 . TRBV7-9 CASSLALGQDGYTF TGTGCCAGCAGCTTAGCGCTCGGGCAGGATGGCTACACCTTC
. TRBJ1-1 . TRBV5-5 CASSLNARTEAFF TGTGCCAGCAGCTTGAATGCTAGGACTGAAGCTTTCTTT